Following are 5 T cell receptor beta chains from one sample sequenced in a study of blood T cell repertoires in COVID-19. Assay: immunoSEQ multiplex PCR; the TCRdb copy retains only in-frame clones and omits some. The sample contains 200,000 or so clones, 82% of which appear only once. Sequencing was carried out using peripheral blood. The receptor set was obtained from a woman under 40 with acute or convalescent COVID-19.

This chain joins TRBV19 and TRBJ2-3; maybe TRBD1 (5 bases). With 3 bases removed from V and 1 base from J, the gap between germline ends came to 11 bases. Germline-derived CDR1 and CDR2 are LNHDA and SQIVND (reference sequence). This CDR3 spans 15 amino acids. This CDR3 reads CASSIFFRGTDTQYF. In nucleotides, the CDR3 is TGTGCCAGTAGTATTTTTTTCAGGGGCACAGATACGCAGTATTTT.

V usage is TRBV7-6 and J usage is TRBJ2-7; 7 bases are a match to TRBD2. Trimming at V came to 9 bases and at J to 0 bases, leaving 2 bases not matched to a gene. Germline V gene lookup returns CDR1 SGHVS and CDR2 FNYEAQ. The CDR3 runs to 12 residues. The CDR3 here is CASSGLSYEQYF. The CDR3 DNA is TGTGCCAGTAGCGGGCTCTCCTACGAGCAGTACTTC.

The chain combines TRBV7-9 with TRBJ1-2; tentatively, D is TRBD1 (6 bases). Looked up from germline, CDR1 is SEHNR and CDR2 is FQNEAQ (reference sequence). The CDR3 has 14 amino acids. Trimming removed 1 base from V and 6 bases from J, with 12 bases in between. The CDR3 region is CASSLGTGGNGYTF. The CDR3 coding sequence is TGTGCCAGCAGCTTAGGGACGGGGGGCAATGGCTACACCTTC.

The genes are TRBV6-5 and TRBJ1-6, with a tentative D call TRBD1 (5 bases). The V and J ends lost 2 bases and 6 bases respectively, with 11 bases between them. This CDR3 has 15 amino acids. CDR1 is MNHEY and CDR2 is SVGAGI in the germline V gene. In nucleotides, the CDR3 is TGTGCCAGCAGTTACAGGGGCCCGGCTAATTCACCCCTCCACTTT. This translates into CASSYRGPANSPLHF.

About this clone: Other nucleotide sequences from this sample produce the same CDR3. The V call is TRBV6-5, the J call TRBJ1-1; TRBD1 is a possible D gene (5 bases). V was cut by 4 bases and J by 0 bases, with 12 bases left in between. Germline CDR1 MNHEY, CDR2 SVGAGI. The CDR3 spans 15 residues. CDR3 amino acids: CASSFYRSMNTEAFF. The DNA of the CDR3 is TGTGCCAGCAGTTTTTACAGGAGCATGAACACTGAAGCTTTCTTT.